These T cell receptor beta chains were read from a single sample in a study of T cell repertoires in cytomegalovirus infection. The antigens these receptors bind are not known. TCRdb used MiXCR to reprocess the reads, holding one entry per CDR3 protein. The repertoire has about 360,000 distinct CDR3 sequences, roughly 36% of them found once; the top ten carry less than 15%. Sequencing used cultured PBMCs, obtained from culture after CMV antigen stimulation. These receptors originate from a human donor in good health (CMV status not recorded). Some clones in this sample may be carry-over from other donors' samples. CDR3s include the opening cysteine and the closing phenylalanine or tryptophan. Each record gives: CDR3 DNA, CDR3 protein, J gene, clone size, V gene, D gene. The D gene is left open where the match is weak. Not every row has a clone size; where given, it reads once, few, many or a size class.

cdr3_nt: TGTGCCTCCAGGGAGGGCCGCGCTAACTATGGCTACACCTTC
cdr3_aa: CASREGRANYGYTF
j_call: TRBJ1-2
clone_size: NA
v_call: TRBV5-5
d_call: NA

cdr3_nt: TGCGCCAGCAGCTTCCCGGAGACAGGGGAGGGTAGCGGATACTACGAGCAGTACTTC
cdr3_aa: CASSFPETGEGSGYYEQYF
j_call: TRBJ2-7
clone_size: NA
v_call: TRBV5-1
d_call: NA

cdr3_nt: TGCAGTGCTTCGACAGAGGATCAGCCCCAGCATTTT
cdr3_aa: CSASTEDQPQHF
j_call: TRBJ1-5
clone_size: few
v_call: TRBV20-1
d_call: NA

cdr3_nt: TGTGCCAGCAGTCCGCCGGAAGATACGCAGTATTTT
cdr3_aa: CASSPPEDTQYF
j_call: TRBJ2-3
clone_size: NA
v_call: TRBV28
d_call: NA

cdr3_nt: TGTGCCATTTGGACAGGCAATTCACCCCTCCACTTT
cdr3_aa: CAIWTGNSPLHF
j_call: TRBJ1-6
clone_size: NA
v_call: TRBV6-6
d_call: TRBD1

cdr3_nt: TGTGCCACCGGCAGACTAGCGGGCCACCAAGAGACCCAGTACTTC
cdr3_aa: CATGRLAGHQETQYF
j_call: TRBJ2-5
clone_size: few
v_call: TRBV7-9
d_call: TRBD2

cdr3_nt: TGCGCCAGCAGCCCCCCCAACGGGGAGACCCAGTACTTC
cdr3_aa: CASSPPNGETQYF
j_call: TRBJ2-5
clone_size: few
v_call: TRBV5-1
d_call: NA

cdr3_nt: TGTGCCAGCAGCTTAAGGGACAGGTATAATGAAAAACTGTTTTTT
cdr3_aa: CASSLRDRYNEKLFF
j_call: TRBJ1-4
clone_size: NA
v_call: TRBV7-8
d_call: TRBD1

cdr3_nt: TGTGCCAGCAGCTTAGGACAGTCTACCAGCTCTGGAAACACCATATATTTT
cdr3_aa: CASSLGQSTSSGNTIYF
j_call: TRBJ1-3
clone_size: few
v_call: TRBV7-9
d_call: NA

cdr3_nt: TGTGCCATCAGCGGCGGGGACACAGATACGCAGTATTTT
cdr3_aa: CAISGGDTDTQYF
j_call: TRBJ2-3
clone_size: NA
v_call: TRBV10-3
d_call: NA

cdr3_nt: TGTGCCAGCAGCTTATATTCGACAGGGGAGGACGAGCAGTACTTC
cdr3_aa: CASSLYSTGEDEQYF
j_call: TRBJ2-7
clone_size: many
v_call: TRBV7-6
d_call: TRBD1

cdr3_nt: TGTGCCAGCAGCTTAGTAGTCAGGGGGCAAGGTGAGCAGTTCTTC
cdr3_aa: CASSLVVRGQGEQFF
j_call: TRBJ2-1
clone_size: medium-sized
v_call: TRBV7-2
d_call: TRBD1

cdr3_nt: TGCAGTGCTAGTCCCCCTACAGTAGTGAACACTGAAGCTTTCTTT
cdr3_aa: CSASPPTVVNTEAFF
j_call: TRBJ1-1
clone_size: NA
v_call: TRBV20-1
d_call: NA

cdr3_nt: TGCAGTGCTAGGGGCCTAGCGGGACGCACAGATACGCAGTATTTT
cdr3_aa: CSARGLAGRTDTQYF
j_call: TRBJ2-3
clone_size: few
v_call: TRBV20-1
d_call: TRBD2

cdr3_nt: TGTGCCAGCACGATCCGCCGGGACAGGATCGATGGCTACACCTTC
cdr3_aa: CASTIRRDRIDGYTF
j_call: TRBJ1-2
clone_size: NA
v_call: TRBV6-6
d_call: TRBD1

cdr3_nt: TGCGCCAGCAGTGGCTACAGGGTGACCACCGGGGAGCTGTTTTTT
cdr3_aa: CASSGYRVTTGELFF
j_call: TRBJ2-2
clone_size: NA
v_call: TRBV10-2
d_call: NA

cdr3_nt: TGTGCCAGCAGCGCACCGGGACAGGGATGGAATGAGCAGTTCTTC
cdr3_aa: CASSAPGQGWNEQFF
j_call: TRBJ2-1
clone_size: NA
v_call: TRBV11-3
d_call: TRBD1